This TCR beta chain came from a study of human T cells and chemical hapten exposure. Across the study: For sensitization, 2% DPC was applied to a 2 cm by 2 cm patch of upper inner arm skin.

Study-wide results and caveats: With DPC sensitization, TCRs exceeding 1 in 1000 frequency showed no change.

CDR3 size: 15 residues. The J segment lost 8 bases and the V segment lost 7 bases, leaving 12 bases of the junction unmatched. Time point given: patch test 1, 2 weeks after DPC sensitization. Treatment reported: therapeutic diphenylcyclopropenone sensitization with weekly scalp DPC. Unfractionated whole blood yielded total RNA. This clonotype occurred a few times. Its target is unknown. MiXCR was run by TCRdb on the RACE reads, yielding one entry per CDR3 protein. The sample comprises 300,000 to 350,000 distinct CDR3 sequences, around 7% of which are singletons, and 8.4% rests with the top ten. The chain links TRBV12-3 or TRBV12-4 to TRBJ2-1; 9 bases agree with TRBD2. This sequence originates from a woman under 30 with alopecia areata. Some clones in this sample may be carry-over from other donors' samples. The sample was whole blood, taken in connection with sensitization to the hapten diphenylcyclopropenone (DPC). CDR3 loop: CASTPGRGGMDEQFF. The DNA for the CDR3 is TGTGCCAGCACCCCGGGGCGGGGGGGCATGGATGAGCAGTTCTTC.